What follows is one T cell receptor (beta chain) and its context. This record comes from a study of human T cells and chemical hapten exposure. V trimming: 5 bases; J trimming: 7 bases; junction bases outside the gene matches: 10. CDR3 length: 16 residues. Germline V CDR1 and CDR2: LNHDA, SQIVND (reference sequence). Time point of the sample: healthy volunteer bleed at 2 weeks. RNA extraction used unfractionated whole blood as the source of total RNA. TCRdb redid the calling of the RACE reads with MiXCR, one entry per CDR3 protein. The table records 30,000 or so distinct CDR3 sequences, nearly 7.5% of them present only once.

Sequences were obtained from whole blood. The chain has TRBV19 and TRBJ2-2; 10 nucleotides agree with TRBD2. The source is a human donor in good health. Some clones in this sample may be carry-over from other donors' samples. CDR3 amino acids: CASSGGLAGEVGELFF. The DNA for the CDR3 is TGTGCCAGTAGTGGAGGGCTAGCGGGAGAGGTCGGGGAGCTGTTTTTT.